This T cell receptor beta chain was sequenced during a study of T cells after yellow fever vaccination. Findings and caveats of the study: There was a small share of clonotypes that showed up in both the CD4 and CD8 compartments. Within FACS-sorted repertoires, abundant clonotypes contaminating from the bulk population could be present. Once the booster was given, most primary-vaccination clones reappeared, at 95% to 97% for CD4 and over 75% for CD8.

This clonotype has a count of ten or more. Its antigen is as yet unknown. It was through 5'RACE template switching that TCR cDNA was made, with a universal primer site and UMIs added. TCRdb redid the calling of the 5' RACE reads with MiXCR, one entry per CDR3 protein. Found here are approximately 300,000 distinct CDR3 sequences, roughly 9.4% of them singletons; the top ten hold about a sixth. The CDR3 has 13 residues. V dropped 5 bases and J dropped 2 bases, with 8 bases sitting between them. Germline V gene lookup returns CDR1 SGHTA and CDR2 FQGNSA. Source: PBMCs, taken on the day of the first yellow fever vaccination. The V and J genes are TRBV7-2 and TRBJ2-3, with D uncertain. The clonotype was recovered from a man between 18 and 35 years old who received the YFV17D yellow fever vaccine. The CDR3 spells CASSRSITDTQYF. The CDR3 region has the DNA TGTGCCAGCAGCCGATCCATCACAGATACGCAGTATTTT.